The present T cell receptor beta chain was sequenced within a study of shared clonotypes between healthy human individuals (TCRdb year 2020). General notes on the study: The cohort comprised a couple of women and a few men aged 18 to 49 years. Blood TCR repertoires of about 5 healthy adults were deeply sequenced to estimate repertoire size and the extent of clonotype sharing between individuals. Between about 0.94 and 8.9 billion PBMCs per donor were obtained by leukapheresis. To increase sequencing depth and limit assay-specific biases, TCR repertoire library preparation and sequencing were carried out by different laboratories using diverse techniques. For each donor, CD4 naive and CD4 memory were each run on three plates, CD8 naive on two plates, and CD8 memory on one plate.

Findings and caveats that apply to the study as a whole: Only blood was sampled, and tissue TCR repertoires likely differ from those in blood. Pairwise subsampling indicated that sequencing depth was expected to affect the degree of clonotype sharing among donors. Across several donors, around 5% of naive CD4, roughly 3.8% of naive CD8, 2.3% of memory CD4, and about 0.4% of memory CD8 clonotypes were shared. Higher generation probabilities were observed for clonotypes shared by all four sorted-subset donors than for non-shared clonotypes. Larger estimated clonotype richness was generally found for naive subsets than for memory subsets. Even with the large sequencing depth, rarefaction of the sorted-subset datasets indicated that sequencing was incomplete. The genetic and exposure-history diversity represented was limited by the small number of donors.

TCR CDR3 regions were amplified from genomic DNA by multiplex PCR using the deep immunoSEQ assay. Extracted genomic DNA from each cell subset was distributed evenly across all wells of several immunoSEQ 96-well plates, and each plate was treated as a replicate. Each replicate PCR for sorted subsets received 150 to 250 ng genomic DNA, equal to roughly 33,000 T cell genomes. Purified libraries were quantified with a Qubit 3.0 fluorometer, sized on a Bioanalyzer 2100, and re-quantified with the KAPA Library Quantification kit. A separate single-read 150-cycle Illumina NextSeq 550 flow cell was used to sequence each immunoSEQ 96-well plate. The original methods were these. Because the immunoSEQ output held only junctional sequences and lacked quality scores, the filtering could not match the filtering applied to full-length reads. To assign V/J genes and CDR3, sequences were annotated against IMGT germline references using PyIR, a Python wrapper for IgBLAST v1.9. Reads with weak V/J assignments (E-value above 1e-6), missing CDR3, stop codons, out-of-frame junctions, or ambiguous translated residues were removed. A V3J clonotype was defined by an identical inferred V gene, J gene, and CDR3 amino acid sequence. The percentage overlap between two repertoires was calculated by dividing the number of shared unique clonotypes by the size of the smaller repertoire. Richness of each repertoire was evaluated using RTK rarefaction, the Chao1 estimator, and Recon v2.1 estimates of unobserved clonotypes. Generation probabilities for all TCRbeta clonotypes obtained by the gDNA method from a handful of donors were computed using OLGA. In TCRdb, the immuneACCESS table is reduced to in-frame sequences with V and J assigned. These tables do not hold every clone; where another copy was compared, an unresolved V gene accounts for under half, and the others remain unexplained. The V and J calls and clone size are taken from that table; D and trimming were inferred from the DNA. The sample contains around 1.6 million clones, 95% to 99% of them found a single time. Roughly 0.45% of the sample comes from the top ten.

The donors were healthy, HIV-negative adults who had no recently reported acute infections or vaccinations. Every donor was a Caucasian adult residing in Nashville, Tennessee, USA. Magnetic negative selection was used to enrich CD4+ T cells, after which naive cells were positively selected on CD45RA and the negative fraction became the memory subset. Blood was collected by leukapheresis, and PBMCs were isolated by Ficoll-Histopaque density gradient centrifugation and then cryopreserved in liquid nitrogen vapor phase. Analytical flow cytometry was used to check the purity and quantity of each magnetically sorted T cell population. From each sorted fraction, genomic DNA was isolated and quantified by UV absorbance on a Nanodrop 2000c. For this clone: Its cognate antigen has yet to be identified. Per-nucleotide qualities are absent, and no much larger clonotype sits a single base away. Other nucleotide sequences in the sample specify the same CDR3.

The source material was naive CD4+ T cells sorted from blood. What the cell subset or site label conveys for this sample: CD45RA+ positively selected. The source of this sequence is a man under 40 in good health.

CDR3 region: CASSPPLETQYF. In nucleotide form, the sequence is TGTGCCAGCTCACCACCTTTAGAGACCCAGTACTTC. The rearranged chain carries TRBV18 and TRBJ2-5; no D segment can be confidently identified. The CDR3 has 12 amino acids, counting the end cysteine and phenylalanine. The sequence is cut down to CDR3 DNA, 36 bases in frame from base 1. The junction shows trimming of 0 bases on V and 4 bases on J, plus 3 bases between the germline ends. The germline V gene sets CDR1 to KGHSH and CDR2 to LQKENI.